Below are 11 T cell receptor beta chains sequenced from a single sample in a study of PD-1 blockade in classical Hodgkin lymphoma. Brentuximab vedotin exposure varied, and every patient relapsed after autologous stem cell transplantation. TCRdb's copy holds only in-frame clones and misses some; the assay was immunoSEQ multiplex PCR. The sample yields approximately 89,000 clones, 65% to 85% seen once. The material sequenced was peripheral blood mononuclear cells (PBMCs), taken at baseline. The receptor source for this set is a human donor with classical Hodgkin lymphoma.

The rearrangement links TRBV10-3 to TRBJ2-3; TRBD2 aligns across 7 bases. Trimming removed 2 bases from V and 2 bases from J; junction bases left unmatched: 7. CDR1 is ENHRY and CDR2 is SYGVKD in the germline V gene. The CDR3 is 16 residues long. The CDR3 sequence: CAISERASGATDTQYF. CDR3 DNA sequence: TGTGCCATCAGTGAGCGGGCTAGCGGAGCCACAGATACGCAGTATTTT.

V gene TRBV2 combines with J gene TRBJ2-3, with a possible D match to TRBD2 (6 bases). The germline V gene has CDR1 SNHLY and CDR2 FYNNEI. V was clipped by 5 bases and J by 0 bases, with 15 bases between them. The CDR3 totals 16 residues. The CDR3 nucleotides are TGTGCCAGCAGTCGACGGCTAGCGATGAGCACAGATACGCAGTATTTT. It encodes CASSRRLAMSTDTQYF.

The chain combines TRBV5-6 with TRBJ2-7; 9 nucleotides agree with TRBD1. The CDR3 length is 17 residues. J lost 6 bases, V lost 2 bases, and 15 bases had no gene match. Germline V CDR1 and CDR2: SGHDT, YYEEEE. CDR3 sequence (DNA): TGTGCCAGCAGCTTCCTACTAACACAGGGGGCGTCGGCCGAGCAGTACTTC. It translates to CASSFLLTQGASAEQYF.

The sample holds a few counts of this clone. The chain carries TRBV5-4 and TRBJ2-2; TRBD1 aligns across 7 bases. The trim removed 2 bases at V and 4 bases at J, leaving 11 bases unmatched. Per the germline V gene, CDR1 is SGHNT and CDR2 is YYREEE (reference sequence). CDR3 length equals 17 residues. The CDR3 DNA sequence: TGTGCCAGCAGCTTTTCCCTCGACAGGGCAATCACCGGGGAGCTGTTTTTT. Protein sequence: CASSFSLDRAITGELFF. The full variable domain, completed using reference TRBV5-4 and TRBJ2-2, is ETGVTQSPTHLIKTRGQQVTLRCSSQSGHNTVSWYQQALGQGPQFIFQYYREEENGRGNFPPRFSGLQFPNYSSELNVNALELDDSALYLCASSFSLDRAITGELFFGEGSRLTVL.

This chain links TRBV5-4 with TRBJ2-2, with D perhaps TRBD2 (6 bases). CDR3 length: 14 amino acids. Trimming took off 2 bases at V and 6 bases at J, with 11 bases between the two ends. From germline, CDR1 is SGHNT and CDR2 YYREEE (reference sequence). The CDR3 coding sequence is TGTGCCAGCAGCTTCGTCAGGGAGGCCGGGGAGCTGTTTTTT. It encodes CASSFVREAGELFF.

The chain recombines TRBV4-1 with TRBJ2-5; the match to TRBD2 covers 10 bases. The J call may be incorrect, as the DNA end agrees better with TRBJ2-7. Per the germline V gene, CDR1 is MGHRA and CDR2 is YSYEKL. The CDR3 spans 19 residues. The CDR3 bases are TGCGCCAGCAGCCAAGGGACTAGCGGCACTGCACCAAAAAACTACGAGCAGTACTTC. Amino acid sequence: CASSQGTSGTAPKNYEQYF.

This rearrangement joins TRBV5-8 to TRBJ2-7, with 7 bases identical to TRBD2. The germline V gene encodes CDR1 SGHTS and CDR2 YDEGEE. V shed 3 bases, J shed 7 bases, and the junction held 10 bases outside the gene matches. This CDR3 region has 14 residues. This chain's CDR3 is CASSSIALGGEQYF. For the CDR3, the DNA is TGTGCCAGCAGCTCGATTGCCCTCGGGGGGGAGCAGTACTTC.

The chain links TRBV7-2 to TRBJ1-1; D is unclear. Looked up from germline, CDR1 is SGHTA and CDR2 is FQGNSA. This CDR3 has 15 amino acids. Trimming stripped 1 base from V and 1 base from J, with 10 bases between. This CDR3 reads CASSLGFQPNTEAFF. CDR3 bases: TGTGCCAGCAGCTTAGGGTTTCAGCCGAACACTGAAGCTTTCTTT.

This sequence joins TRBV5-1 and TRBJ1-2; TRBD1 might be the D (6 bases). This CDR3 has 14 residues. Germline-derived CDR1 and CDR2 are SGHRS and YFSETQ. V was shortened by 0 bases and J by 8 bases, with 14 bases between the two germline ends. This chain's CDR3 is CASSLDQGRMGYTF. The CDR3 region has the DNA TGCGCCAGCAGCTTGGATCAGGGGAGGATGGGCTACACCTTC.

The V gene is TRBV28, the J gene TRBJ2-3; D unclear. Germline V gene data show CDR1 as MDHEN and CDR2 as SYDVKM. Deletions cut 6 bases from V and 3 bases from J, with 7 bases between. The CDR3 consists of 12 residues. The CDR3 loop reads CASRPVTDTQYF. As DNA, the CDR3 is TGTGCCAGCAGACCTGTGACAGATACGCAGTATTTT.

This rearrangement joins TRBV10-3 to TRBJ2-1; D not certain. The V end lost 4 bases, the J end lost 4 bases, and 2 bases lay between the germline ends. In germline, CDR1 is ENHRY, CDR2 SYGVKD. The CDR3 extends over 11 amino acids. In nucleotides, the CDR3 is TGTGCCATCAGTGGGTACAATGAGCAGTTCTTC. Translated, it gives CAISGYNEQFF.